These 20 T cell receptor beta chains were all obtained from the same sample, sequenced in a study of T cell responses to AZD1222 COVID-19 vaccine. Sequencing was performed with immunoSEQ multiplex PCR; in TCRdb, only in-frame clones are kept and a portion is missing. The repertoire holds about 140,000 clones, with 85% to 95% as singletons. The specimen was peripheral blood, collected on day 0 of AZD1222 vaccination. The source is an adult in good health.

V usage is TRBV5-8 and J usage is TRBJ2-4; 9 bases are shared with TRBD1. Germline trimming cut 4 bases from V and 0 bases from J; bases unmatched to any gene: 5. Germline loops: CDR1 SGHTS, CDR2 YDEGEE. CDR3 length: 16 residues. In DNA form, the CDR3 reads TGTGCCAGCAGCCCGGACAGGGGTCTAGCCAAAAACATTCAGTACTTC. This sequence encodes CASSPDRGLAKNIQYF. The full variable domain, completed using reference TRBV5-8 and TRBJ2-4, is EAGVTQSPTHLIKTRGQQATLRCSPISGHTSVYWYQQALGLGLQFLLWYDEGEERNRGNFPPRFSGRQFPNYSSELNVNALELEDSALYLCASSPDRGLAKNIQYFGAGTRLSVL.

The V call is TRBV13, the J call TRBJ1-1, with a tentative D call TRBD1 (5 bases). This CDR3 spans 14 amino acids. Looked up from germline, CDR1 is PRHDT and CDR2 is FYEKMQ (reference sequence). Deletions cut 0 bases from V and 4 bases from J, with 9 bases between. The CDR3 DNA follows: TGTGCCAGCAGCTTAGGTTATGGGACCACTGAAGCTTTCTTT. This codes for CASSLGYGTTEAFF.

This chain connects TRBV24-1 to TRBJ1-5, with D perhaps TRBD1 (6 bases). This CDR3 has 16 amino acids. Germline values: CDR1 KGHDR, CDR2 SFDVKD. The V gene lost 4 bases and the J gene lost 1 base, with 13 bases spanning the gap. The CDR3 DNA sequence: TGTGCCACCAGTGAGAATTTCAGGGGAAGCAATCAGCCCCAGCATTTT. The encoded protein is CATSENFRGSNQPQHF.

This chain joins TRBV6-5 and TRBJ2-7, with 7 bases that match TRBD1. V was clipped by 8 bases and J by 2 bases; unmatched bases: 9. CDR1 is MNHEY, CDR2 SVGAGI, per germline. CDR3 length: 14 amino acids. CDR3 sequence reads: CASGKGAWAYEQYF. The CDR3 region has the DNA TGTGCCAGCGGTAAGGGGGCCTGGGCCTACGAGCAGTACTTC.

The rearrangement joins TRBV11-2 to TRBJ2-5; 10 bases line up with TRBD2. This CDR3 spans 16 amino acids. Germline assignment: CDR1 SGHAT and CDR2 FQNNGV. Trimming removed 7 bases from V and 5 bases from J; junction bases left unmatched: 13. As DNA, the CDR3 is TGTGCCAGCACTGGGGCTAGCGGGAGTCTCTGGGAGACCCAGTACTTC. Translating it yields CASTGASGSLWETQYF.

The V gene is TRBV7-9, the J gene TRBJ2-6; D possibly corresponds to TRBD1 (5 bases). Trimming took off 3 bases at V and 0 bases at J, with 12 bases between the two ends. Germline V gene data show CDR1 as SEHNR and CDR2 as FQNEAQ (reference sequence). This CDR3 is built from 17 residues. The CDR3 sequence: CASSFRDRSSGANVLTF. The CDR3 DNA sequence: TGTGCCAGCAGCTTCAGAGACAGAAGCTCTGGGGCCAACGTCCTGACTTTC.

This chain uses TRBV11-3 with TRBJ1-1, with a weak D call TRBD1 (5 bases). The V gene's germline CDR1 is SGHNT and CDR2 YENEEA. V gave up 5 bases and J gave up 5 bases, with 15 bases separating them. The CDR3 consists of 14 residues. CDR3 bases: TGTGCCAGCAGCCCAGGGCTGGGGAAGACTGAAGCTTTCTTT. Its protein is CASSPGLGKTEAFF.

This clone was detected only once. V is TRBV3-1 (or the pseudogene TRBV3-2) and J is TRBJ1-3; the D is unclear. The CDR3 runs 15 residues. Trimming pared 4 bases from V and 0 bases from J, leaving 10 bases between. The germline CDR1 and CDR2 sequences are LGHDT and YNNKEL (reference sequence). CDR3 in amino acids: CASSRNQDSGNTIYF. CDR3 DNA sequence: TGTGCCAGCAGCCGAAATCAGGACTCTGGAAACACCATATATTTT.

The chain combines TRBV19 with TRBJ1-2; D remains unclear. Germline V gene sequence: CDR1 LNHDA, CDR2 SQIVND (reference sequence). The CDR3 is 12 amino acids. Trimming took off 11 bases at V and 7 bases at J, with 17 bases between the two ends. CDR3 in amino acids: CASLTGASGYTF. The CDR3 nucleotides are TGTGCCTCCTTGACGGGAGCTAGTGGCTACACCTTC.

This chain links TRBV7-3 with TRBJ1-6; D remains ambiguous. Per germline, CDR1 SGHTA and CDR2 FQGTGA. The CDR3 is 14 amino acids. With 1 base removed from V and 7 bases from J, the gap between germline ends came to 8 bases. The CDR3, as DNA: TGTGCCAGCAGCTTAAGGGGAGGCAATTCACCCCTCCACTTT. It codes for CASSLRGGNSPLHF.

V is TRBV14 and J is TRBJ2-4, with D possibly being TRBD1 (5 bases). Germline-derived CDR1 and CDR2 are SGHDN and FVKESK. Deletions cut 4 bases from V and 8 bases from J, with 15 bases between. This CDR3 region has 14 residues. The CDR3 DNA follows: TGTGCCAGCAGCCGATCAGGGCTTGCGGACATTCAGTACTTC. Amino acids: CASSRSGLADIQYF.

The CDR3 DNA sequence: TGTGCCAGCAGCCGAGAGGGAAATTCTAACTATGGCTACACCTTC. Translated: CASSREGNSNYGYTF. This rearrangement joins TRBV5-4 to TRBJ1-2; D uncertain. The V gene lost 4 bases and the J gene lost 0 bases, with 13 bases spanning the gap. Germline CDR1 is SGHNT and CDR2 is YYREEE (reference sequence). This CDR3 is 15 amino acids long.

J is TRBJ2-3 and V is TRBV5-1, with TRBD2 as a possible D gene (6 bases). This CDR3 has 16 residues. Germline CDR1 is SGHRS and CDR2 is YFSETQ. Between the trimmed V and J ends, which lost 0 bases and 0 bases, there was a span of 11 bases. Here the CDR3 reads CASSLARGSSTDTQYF. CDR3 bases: TGCGCCAGCAGCTTGGCACGGGGGTCTAGCACAGATACGCAGTATTTT.

The CDR3 coding sequence is TGTGCCAGCAGTGAGCGAGGACAGGGGGTTTGCGAGCAGTACTTC. Translated, it gives CASSERGQGVCEQYF. V and J are TRBV13 and TRBJ2-7, with 10 bases lining up with TRBD1. This CDR3 is built from 15 residues. V trimming: 6 bases; J trimming: 6 bases; junction bases outside the gene matches: 11. Germline V gene lookup returns CDR1 PRHDT and CDR2 FYEKMQ (reference sequence).

The CDR3 DNA reads TGTGCCAGCAGCTTAGTAGACAGCCGGGTAGTCAATCAGCCCCAGCATTTT. It specifies CASSLVDSRVVNQPQHF. The gene calls are TRBV7-2 and TRBJ1-5, with D perhaps TRBD1 (5 bases). V lost 1 base and J lost 3, with 16 bases in between. The CDR3 has 17 amino acids. Germline-derived CDR1 and CDR2 are SGHTA and FQGNSA.

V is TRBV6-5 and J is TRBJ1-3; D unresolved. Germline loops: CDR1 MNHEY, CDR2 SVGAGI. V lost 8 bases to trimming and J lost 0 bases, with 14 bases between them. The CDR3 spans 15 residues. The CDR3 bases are TGTGCCAGCCGACCGTCGGGCACCTCTGGAAACACCATATATTTT. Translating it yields CASRPSGTSGNTIYF.

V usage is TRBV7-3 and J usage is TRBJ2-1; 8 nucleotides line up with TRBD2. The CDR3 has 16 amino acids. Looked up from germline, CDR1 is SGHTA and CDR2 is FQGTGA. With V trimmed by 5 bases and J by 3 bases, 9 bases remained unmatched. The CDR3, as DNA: TGTGCCAGCAGCATCGGGGGGGCCTCGAGCTACAATGAGCAGTTCTTC. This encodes CASSIGGASSYNEQFF.

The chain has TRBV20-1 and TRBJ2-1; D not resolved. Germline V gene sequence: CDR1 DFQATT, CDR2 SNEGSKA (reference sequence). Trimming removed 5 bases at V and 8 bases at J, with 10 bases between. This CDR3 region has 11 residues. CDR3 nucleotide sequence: TGCAGTGCTCCCCGACGAGATGAGCAGTTCTTC. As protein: CSAPRRDEQFF.

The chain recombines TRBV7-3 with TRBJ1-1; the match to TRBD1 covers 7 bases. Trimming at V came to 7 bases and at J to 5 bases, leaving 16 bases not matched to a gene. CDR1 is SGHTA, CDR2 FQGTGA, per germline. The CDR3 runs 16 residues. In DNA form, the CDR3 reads TGTGCCAGCAAAGGGCTCGCCTACAGGGGCGAGACTGAAGCTTTCTTT. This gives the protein CASKGLAYRGETEAFF.

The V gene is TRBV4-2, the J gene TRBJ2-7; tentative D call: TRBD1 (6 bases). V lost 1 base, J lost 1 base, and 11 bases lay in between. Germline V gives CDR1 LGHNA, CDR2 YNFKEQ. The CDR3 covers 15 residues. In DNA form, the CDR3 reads TGTGCCAGCAGCCAAGTGACAGGCCGATCCTACGAGCAGTACTTC. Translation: CASSQVTGRSYEQYF.